The TCR beta chain described here comes from a study of T cell changes during pregnancy in multiple sclerosis. Germline assignment: CDR1 MDHEN and CDR2 SYDVKM. Trimming left V 6 bases short and J 7 bases short, with 15 bases between. There are 13 residues in the CDR3. Libraries were prepared by immunoSEQ multiplex PCR; TCRdb keeps only in-frame clonotypes and omits some of them. The top ten hold over 4% of the sample, which has about 56,000 clones, around nine tenths seen once. The receptor comes from a human donor whose cells served as feeder cells for cultures in a pregnancy study. Input material: peripheral blood from another person, used as feeder cells. This rearrangement joins TRBV28 to TRBJ1-2, with a weak D call TRBD1 (6 bases). CDR3 residues: CASRQGSRGGYTF. The CDR3 coding sequence is TGTGCCAGCAGACAGGGAAGTAGAGGTGGCTACACCTTC.